This is a list of T cell receptor beta chains from one sample in a study of T-cell reconstitution after alpha-beta-depleted transplantation in children. TCRdb reprocessed the PCR reads with MiXCR, giving one entry per CDR3 protein. The table has roughly 350,000 distinct CDR3 sequences, 10% to 13% seen once; the top ten hold less than 2.5%. The material was PBMCs from the stem cell graft donor, obtained from the stem cell graft. These receptors came from a human donor who donated a stem cell graft to a child with acute lymphoblastic leukemia. CDR3s include the opening cysteine and the closing phenylalanine or tryptophan. Fields, in order: D gene, clone size, V gene, J gene, CDR3 DNA, CDR3 protein. A D gene is named only where the DNA matches it firmly. For some rows the clone size is stated as once, few or many, or as a class when expanded; others skip it.

NA	few	TRBV5-1	TRBJ2-2	TGCGCCAGCAGCTTGGTACAGCAAGCCGGGGAGCTGTTTTTT	CASSLVQQAGELFF
TRBD2	many	TRBV28	TRBJ2-3	TGTGCCAGCAGGTCGGGGGGAGGCGAAGCAGATACGCAGTATTTT	CASRSGGGEADTQYF
NA	many	TRBV7-6	TRBJ2-7	TGTGCCAGCAGCCCGATCTACGGACAAGGGGATCTCTCCTACGAGCAGTACTTC	CASSPIYGQGDLSYEQYF
NA	many	TRBV20-1	TRBJ2-2	TGCAGTGCTAGAGACAGGGACAACACCGGGGAGCTGTTTTTT	CSARDRDNTGELFF
NA	NA	TRBV5-1	TRBJ2-3	TGCGCCAGCAGCTTGGCCCGGCAGGGGACACTGCCAGATACGCAGTATTTT	CASSLARQGTLPDTQYF
NA	NA	TRBV28	TRBJ2-7	TGTGCCAGCAGTTTATCATGGTTTATGGGGGACGGAAGCTCCTACGAGCAGTACTTC	CASSLSWFMGDGSSYEQYF
NA	NA	TRBV7-9	TRBJ2-7	TGTGCCAGCAGCTTAGGGAGACTAACGGGGGACGAGCAGTACTTC	CASSLGRLTGDEQYF
NA	many	TRBV5-5	TRBJ2-3	TGTGCCAGCAGCTACGGGGGCCGCACAGATACGCAGTATTTT	CASSYGGRTDTQYF
NA	many	TRBV3-1	TRBJ2-1	TGTGCCAGCAGCCAAGATACGGTACAGGGAGTAGCCTACAATGAGCAGTTCTTC	CASSQDTVQGVAYNEQFF
TRBD2	few	TRBV27	TRBJ2-1	TGTGCCAGCAGCTTCTGGCTAGCGGGAGCCGGTGAGCAGTTCTTC	CASSFWLAGAGEQFF
NA	few	TRBV6-5	TRBJ1-5	TGTGCCAGCAGTTACGACCGCCACCCCAATCAGCCCCAGCATTTT	CASSYDRHPNQPQHF
NA	NA	TRBV5-1	TRBJ2-7	TGCGCCAGCAGCTTGGAAGGCCAAGGGCTTAGAGGAGAGCAGTACTTC	CASSLEGQGLRGEQYF
TRBD2	few	TRBV28	TRBJ2-3	TGTGCCAGCAGTCTAGCGGGAGGTACTAGCACAGATACGCAGTATTTT	CASSLAGGTSTDTQYF
NA	NA	TRBV5-4	TRBJ1-1	TGTGCCAGCAGCTTGGATAGTCGACGGCCTGAAGCTTTCTTT	CASSLDSRRPEAFF
TRBD2	few	TRBV20-1	TRBJ2-3	TGCAGTGCTCATCACAAGGTCGCGGGAGGGCCAGTAGATACGCAGTATTTT	CSAHHKVAGGPVDTQYF
TRBD2	NA	TRBV4-3	TRBJ2-2	TGCGCCAGCAGCCAAGATCGGATAGCGGGAGTCGGGAACACCGGGGAGCTGTTTTTT	CASSQDRIAGVGNTGELFF
NA	NA	TRBV4-1	TRBJ2-7	TGCGCCAGCAGCCAAGATGGGGGCTACGAGCAGTACTTC	CASSQDGGYEQYF
NA	NA	TRBV29-1	TRBJ1-2	TGCAGCGTTGAAGGTCAGCCCGGCTACACCTTC	CSVEGQPGYTF
NA	few	TRBV20-1	TRBJ2-5	TGCAGTGCTAGACGGCCGGGGTTCGTCCAAGAGACCCAGTACTTC	CSARRPGFVQETQYF
NA	many	TRBV13	TRBJ2-3	TGTGCCAGCAGCTTTGGTAGCCGGGGCGGCACAGATACGCAGTATTTT	CASSFGSRGGTDTQYF
NA	few	TRBV6-2/TRBV6-3	TRBJ2-3	TGTGCCAGCAGGACGGGAGTGCCCACAGATACGCAGTATTTT	CASRTGVPTDTQYF
TRBD2	NA	TRBV7-9	TRBJ2-1	TGTGCCAGCAGCTCCATGCGGGAGGAGTACAATGAGCAGTTCTTC	CASSSMREEYNEQFF
TRBD2	NA	TRBV5-1	TRBJ2-6	TGCGGCAGCAGCGGGACTGGGGCCAACGTCCTGACTTTC	CGSSGTGANVLTF
TRBD1	few	TRBV29-1	TRBJ1-1	TGCAGCGTCACAGGGGGATCAAAAATTGAAGCTTTCTTT	CSVTGGSKIEAFF
NA	NA	TRBV7-6	TRBJ2-7	TGTGCCAGCAGCCTGGGGAGGGGGCTACTATACGAGCAGTACTTC	CASSLGRGLLYEQYF
TRBD2	once	TRBV7-2	TRBJ2-1	TGTGCCAGCAGCTTACAGACCGGGACTACAACCTACAATGAGCAGTTCTTC	CASSLQTGTTTYNEQFF
TRBD1	NA	TRBV6-4	TRBJ1-5	TGTGCCAGAGGGGGACAGGGGCCCTATAGCAATCAGCCCCAGCATTTT	CARGGQGPYSNQPQHF
NA	NA	TRBV5-1	TRBJ2-7	TGCGCCAGCAGCGACCCTGACACCCCTTACGAGCAGTACTTC	CASSDPDTPYEQYF
NA	NA	TRBV4-1	TRBJ2-1	TGCGCCAGCAGCCAAGGCCCCCCCGGGAGCGTGCACAATGAGCAGTTCTTC	CASSQGPPGSVHNEQFF
NA	many	TRBV15	TRBJ2-7	TGTGCCACCAGCGTAACTCCGGGACGATCCTACGAGCAGTACTTC	CATSVTPGRSYEQYF
TRBD1	few	TRBV12-3/TRBV12-4	TRBJ1-1	TGTGCCAGCAGTGCCGGGACAGACACTGAAGCTTTCTTT	CASSAGTDTEAFF
NA	few	TRBV7-9	TRBJ2-3	TGTGCCAGCAGCACCCGAGGGGCCGGCACAGATACGCAGTATTTT	CASSTRGAGTDTQYF
NA	many	TRBV5-1	TRBJ2-4	TGCGCCAGCAGCTTGGCCACGTTAAACATTCAGTACTTC	CASSLATLNIQYF
NA	few	TRBV7-9	TRBJ1-1	TGTGCCAAGACCAGGGAAGACGCTGAAGCTTTCTTT	CAKTREDAEAFF
NA	NA	TRBV20-1	TRBJ1-2	TGCAGTGCTCCCAGGGTCAATAGAGCAGGGCACTATGGCTACACCTTC	CSAPRVNRAGHYGYTF
TRBD1	NA	TRBV19	TRBJ2-2	TGTGCCAGTAGGCCCGCCGGGACAGGGGGGGCCGGGGAGCTGTTTTTT	CASRPAGTGGAGELFF
TRBD1	many	TRBV5-4	TRBJ2-3	TGTGCCAGCAGCTCAACAGGGGGGTCAGATACGCAGTATTTT	CASSSTGGSDTQYF
NA	few	TRBV11-2	TRBJ2-1	TGTGCCAGCAGTCCACGTTCACGTTACAATGAGCAGTTCTTC	CASSPRSRYNEQFF
TRBD1	NA	TRBV12-3/TRBV12-4	TRBJ2-4	TGTGCCAGCAACCCGACAGGGGCCAAAAACATTCAGTACTTC	CASNPTGAKNIQYF
TRBD2	few	TRBV12-3/TRBV12-4	TRBJ2-1	TGTGCCAGCAGTTCCGGACTAGCACGGAATGAGCAGTTCTTC	CASSSGLARNEQFF
NA	few	TRBV6-5	TRBJ2-7	TGTGCCAGCAGTTACAACGGGCCCAGTGTGCAGTACTTC	CASSYNGPSVQYF
TRBD1	few	TRBV20-1	TRBJ2-1	TGCAGTGCTAGCCGGACAGGGGACTACAATGAGCAGTTCTTC	CSASRTGDYNEQFF
NA	NA	TRBV27	TRBJ2-1	TGTGCCAGCAGGCCCCAGACACTGAGCTCCTACAATGAGCAGTTCTTC	CASRPQTLSSYNEQFF
NA	many	TRBV4-3	TRBJ2-1	TGCGCCAGCAGCCAAGATCAAGAGGGGTACAATGAGCAGTTCTTC	CASSQDQEGYNEQFF
NA	NA	TRBV7-3	TRBJ2-5	TGTGCCAGCAGCCCTCTATCAGCAGGAGAGACCCAGTACTTC	CASSPLSAGETQYF
TRBD1	NA	TRBV29-1	TRBJ2-7	TGCAGCGTCGAGGGACAGAACTCCTACGAGCAGTACTTC	CSVEGQNSYEQYF
TRBD1	many	TRBV6-5	TRBJ1-3	TGTGCCAGCAGACCCGGACAGGGGGCGCCTGGAAACACCATATATTTT	CASRPGQGAPGNTIYF
NA	many	TRBV14	TRBJ2-7	TGTGCCAGCAGCCAAGAACCACACCTCTCACGGGGGCAGTACTTC	CASSQEPHLSRGQYF
TRBD2	NA	TRBV7-9	TRBJ2-1	TGTGCCAGCAGCCAGACCGCAACTAGCGGTGAGCAGTTCTTC	CASSQTATSGEQFF
TRBD2	few	TRBV3-1	TRBJ2-5	TGTGCCAGCAGCCAAGATGTCGAGCGGGAGGGCCTGGAGACCCAGTACTTC	CASSQDVEREGLETQYF
NA	NA	TRBV6-2/TRBV6-3	TRBJ1-2	TGTGCCAGCAGTCCCAACAGGGCTGCTAACTATGGCTACACCTTC	CASSPNRAANYGYTF
NA	many	TRBV5-6	TRBJ2-7	TGTGCCAGCAGCTTATGGCAAGGGGCCTACGAGCAGTACTTC	CASSLWQGAYEQYF
TRBD2	NA	TRBV28	TRBJ2-7	TGTGCCAGCAGAGCTTACCGGGGGACTAGCGGGACCTACGAGCAGTACTTC	CASRAYRGTSGTYEQYF
NA	NA	TRBV20-1	TRBJ2-5	TGCAGTGCTAGACCGGGACTGGCGGAGACCCAGTACTTC	CSARPGLAETQYF
TRBD1	few	TRBV5-1	TRBJ2-2	TGCGCCAGCAGCTTGGACACAGGGGCTTCGGGCACCGGGGAGCTGTTTTTT	CASSLDTGASGTGELFF
TRBD2	NA	TRBV15	TRBJ2-1	TGTGCCACCAGCAGAGTCCGTCTCGCGGGAGGCTCTGGTAGCGAGCAGTTCTTC	CATSRVRLAGGSGSEQFF